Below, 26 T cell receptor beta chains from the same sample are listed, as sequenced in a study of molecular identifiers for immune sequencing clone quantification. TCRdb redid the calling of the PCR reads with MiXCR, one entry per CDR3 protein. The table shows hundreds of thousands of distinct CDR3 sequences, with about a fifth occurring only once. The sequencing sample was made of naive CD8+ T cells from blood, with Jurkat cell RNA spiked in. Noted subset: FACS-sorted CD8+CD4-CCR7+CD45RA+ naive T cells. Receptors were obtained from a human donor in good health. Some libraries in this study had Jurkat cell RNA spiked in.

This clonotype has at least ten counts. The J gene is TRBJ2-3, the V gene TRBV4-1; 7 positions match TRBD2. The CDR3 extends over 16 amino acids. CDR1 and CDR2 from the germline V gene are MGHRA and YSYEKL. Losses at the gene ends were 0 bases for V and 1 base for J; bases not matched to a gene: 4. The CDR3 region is CASSQEGGSRTDTQYF. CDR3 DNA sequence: TGCGCCAGCAGCCAAGAGGGGGGGTCCCGCACAGATACGCAGTATTTT.

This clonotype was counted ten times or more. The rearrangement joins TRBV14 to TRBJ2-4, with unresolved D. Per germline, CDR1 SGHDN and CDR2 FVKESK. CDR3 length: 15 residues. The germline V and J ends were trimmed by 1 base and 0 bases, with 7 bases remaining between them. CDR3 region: CASSQGRLAKNIQYF. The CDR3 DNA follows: TGTGCCAGCAGCCAAGGGAGACTAGCCAAAAACATTCAGTACTTC.

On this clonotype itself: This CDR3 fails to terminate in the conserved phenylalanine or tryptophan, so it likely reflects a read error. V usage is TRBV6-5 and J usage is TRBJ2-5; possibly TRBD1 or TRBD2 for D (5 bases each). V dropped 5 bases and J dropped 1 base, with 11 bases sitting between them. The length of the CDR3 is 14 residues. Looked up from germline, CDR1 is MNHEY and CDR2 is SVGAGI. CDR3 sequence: CASSLWDGQETQYL. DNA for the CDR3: TGTGCCAGCAGTCTCTGGGACGGCCAAGAGACCCAGTACCTC.

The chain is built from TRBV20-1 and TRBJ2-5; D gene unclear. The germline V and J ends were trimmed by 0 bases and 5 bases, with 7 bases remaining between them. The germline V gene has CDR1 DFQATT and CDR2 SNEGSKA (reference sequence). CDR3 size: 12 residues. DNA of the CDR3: TGCAGTGCTAGAGATCAATTGGAGACCCAGTACTTC. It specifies CSARDQLETQYF.

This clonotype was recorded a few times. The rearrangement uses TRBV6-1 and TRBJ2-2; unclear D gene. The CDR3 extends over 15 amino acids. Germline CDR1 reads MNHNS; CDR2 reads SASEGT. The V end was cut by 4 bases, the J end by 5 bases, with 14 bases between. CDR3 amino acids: CASSGLGLGTGELFF. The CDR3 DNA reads TGTGCCAGCAGTGGTCTGGGGTTAGGGACCGGGGAGCTGTTTTTT.

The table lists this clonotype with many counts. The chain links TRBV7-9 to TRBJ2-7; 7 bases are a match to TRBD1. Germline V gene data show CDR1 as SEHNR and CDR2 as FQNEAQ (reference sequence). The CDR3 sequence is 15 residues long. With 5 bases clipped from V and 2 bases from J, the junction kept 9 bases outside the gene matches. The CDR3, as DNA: TGTGCCAGCAGCCTTCCCGGGACAGCCGCCTACGAGCAGTACTTC. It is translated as CASSLPGTAAYEQYF.

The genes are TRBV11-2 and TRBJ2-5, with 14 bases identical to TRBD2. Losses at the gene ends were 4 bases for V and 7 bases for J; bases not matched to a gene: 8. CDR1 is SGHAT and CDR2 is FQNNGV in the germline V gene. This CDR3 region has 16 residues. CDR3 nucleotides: TGTGCCAGCAGCTCCTCGACTAGCGGGGGGGCGGCGACCCAGTACTTC. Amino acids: CASSSSTSGGAATQYF.

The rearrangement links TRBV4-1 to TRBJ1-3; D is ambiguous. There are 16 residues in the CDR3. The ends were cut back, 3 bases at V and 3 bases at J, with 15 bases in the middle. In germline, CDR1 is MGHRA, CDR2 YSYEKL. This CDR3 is CASSQLNKVDGNTIYF. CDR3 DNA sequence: TGCGCCAGCAGCCAGCTAAATAAGGTCGATGGAAACACCATATATTTT.

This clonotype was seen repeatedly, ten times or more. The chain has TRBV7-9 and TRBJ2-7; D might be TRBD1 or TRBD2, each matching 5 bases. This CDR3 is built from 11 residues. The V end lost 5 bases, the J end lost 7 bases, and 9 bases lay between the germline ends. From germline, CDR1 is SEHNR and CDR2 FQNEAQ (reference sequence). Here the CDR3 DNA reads TGTGCCAGCAGCACGTGGGGGGAGCAGTACTTC. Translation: CASSTWGEQYF. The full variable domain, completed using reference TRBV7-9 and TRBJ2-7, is DTGVSQNPRHKITKRGQNVTFRCDPISEHNRLYWYRQTLGQGPEFLTYFQNEAQLEKSRLLSDRFSAERPKGSFSTLEIQRTEQGDSAMYLCASSTWGEQYFGPGTRLTVT.

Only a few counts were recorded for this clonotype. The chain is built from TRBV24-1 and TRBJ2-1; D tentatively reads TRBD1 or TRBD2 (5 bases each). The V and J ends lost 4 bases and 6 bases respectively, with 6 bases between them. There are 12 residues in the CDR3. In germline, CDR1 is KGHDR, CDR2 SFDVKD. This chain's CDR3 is CATSEGTNEQFF. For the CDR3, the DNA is TGTGCCACCAGTGAAGGGACCAATGAGCAGTTCTTC.

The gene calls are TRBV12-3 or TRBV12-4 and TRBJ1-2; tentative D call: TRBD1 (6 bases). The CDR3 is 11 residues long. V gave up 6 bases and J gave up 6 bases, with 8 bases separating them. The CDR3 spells CASSKGDGYTF. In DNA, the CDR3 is TGTGCCAGCAGCAAGGGGGATGGCTACACCTTC.

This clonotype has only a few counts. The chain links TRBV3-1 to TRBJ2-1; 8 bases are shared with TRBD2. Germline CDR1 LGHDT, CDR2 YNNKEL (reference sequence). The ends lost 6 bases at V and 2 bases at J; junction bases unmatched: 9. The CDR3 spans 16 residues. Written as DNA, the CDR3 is TGTGCCAGCAGTCACTCCGGGACTAGTGCCTACAATGAGCAGTTCTTC. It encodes CASSHSGTSAYNEQFF.

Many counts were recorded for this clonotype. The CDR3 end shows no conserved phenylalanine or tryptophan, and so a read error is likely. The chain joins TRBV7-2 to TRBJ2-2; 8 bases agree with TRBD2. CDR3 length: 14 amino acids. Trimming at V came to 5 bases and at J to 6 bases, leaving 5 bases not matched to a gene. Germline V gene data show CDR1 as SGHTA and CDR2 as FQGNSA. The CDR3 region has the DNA TGTGCCAGCAGCCTAGAGCGGGAGCCCGGGGAGCTGTTTTCT. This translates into CASSLEREPGELFS.

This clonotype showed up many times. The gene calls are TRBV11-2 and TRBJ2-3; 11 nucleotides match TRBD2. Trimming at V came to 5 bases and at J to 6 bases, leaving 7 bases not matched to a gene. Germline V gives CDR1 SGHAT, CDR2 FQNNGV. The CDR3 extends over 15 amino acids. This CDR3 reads CASSTSSGGLDTQYF. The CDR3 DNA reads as TGTGCCAGCAGCACCTCTAGCGGGGGGCTGGATACGCAGTATTTT.

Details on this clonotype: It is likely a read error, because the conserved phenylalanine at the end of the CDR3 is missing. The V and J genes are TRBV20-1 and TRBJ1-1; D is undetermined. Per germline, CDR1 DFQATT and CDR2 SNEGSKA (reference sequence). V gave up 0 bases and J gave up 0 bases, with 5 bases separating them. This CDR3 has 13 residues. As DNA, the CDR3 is TGCAGTGCTAGAGATGGTCTGAACACTGAAGCTTTCTCT. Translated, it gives CSARDGLNTEAFS.

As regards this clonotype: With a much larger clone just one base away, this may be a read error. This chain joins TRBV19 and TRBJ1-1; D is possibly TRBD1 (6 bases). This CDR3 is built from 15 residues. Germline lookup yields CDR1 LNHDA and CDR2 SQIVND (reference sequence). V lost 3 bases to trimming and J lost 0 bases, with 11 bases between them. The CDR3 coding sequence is TGTGCCAGTAGTATCGGGACAACCTTGAACACTGAAGCTTTCTTT. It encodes CASSIGTTLNTEAFF.

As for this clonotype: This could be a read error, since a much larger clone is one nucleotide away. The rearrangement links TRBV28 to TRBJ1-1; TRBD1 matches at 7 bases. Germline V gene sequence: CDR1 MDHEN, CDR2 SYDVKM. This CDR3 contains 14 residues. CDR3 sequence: CAGSKSTGWTEAFF. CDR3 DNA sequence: TGTGCCGGCAGTAAATCGACAGGGTGGACTGAAGCTTTCTTT.

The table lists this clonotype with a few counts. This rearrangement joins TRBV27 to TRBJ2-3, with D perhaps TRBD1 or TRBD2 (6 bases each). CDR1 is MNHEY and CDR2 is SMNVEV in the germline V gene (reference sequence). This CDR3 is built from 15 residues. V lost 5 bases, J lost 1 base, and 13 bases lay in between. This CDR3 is CASSPEGGRTDTQYF. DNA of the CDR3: TGTGCCAGCAGTCCCGAGGGGGGCCGCACAGATACGCAGTATTTT.

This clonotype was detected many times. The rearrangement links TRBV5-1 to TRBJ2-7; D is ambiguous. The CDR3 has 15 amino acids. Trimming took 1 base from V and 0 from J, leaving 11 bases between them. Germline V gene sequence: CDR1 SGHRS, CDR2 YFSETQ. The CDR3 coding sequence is TGCGCCAGCAGCTTGTCGGGTCCTAGCTCCTACGAGCAGTACTTC. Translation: CASSLSGPSSYEQYF.

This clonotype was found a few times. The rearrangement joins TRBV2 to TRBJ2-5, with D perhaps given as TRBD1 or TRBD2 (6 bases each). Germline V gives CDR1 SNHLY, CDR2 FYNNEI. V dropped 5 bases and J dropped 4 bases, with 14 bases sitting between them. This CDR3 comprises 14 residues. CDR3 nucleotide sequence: TGTGCCAGCAGTCCCGGGGGCGGACCAGAGACCCAGTACTTC. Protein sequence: CASSPGGGPETQYF.

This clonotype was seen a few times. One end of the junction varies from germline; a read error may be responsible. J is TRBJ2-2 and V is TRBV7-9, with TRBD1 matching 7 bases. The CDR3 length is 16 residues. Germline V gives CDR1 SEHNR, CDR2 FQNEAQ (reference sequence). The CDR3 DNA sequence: TGTGCCAGCAGCTTGAGGGACAGACCCCAGCCCGGGGAGCAGTTTTTT. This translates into CASSLRDRPQPGEQFF.

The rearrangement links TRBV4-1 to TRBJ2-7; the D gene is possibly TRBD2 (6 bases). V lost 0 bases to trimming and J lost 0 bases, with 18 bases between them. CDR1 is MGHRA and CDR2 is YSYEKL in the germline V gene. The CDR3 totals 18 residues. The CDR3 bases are TGCGCCAGCAGCCAAGAGCAGCCGGCGGGGTTGAGCTCCTACGAGCAGTACTTC. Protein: CASSQEQPAGLSSYEQYF.

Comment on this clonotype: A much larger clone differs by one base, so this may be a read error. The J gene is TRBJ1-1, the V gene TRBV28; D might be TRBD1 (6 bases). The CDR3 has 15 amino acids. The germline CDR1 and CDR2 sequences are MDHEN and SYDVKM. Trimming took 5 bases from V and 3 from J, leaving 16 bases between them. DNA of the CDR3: TGTGCCAGCAGTCCCGTGAGGGGGAGGGACACTGAAGCTTTCTTT. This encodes CASSPVRGRDTEAFF.

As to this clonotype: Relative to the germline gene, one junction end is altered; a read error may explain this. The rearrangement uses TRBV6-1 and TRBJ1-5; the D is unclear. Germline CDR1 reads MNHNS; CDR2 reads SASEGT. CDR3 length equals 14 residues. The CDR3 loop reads CASSEWVSGQPQHF. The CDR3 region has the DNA TGTGCCAGCAGTGAATGGGTAAGCGGTCAGCCCCAACATTTT.

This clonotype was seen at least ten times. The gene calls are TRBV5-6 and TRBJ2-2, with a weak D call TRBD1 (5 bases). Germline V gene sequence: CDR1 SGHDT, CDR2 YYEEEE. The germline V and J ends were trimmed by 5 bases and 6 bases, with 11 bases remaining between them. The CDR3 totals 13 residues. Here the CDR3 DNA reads TGTGCCAGCAGGCCAGGGTTGGCCGGGGAGCTGTTTTTT. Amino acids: CASRPGLAGELFF.

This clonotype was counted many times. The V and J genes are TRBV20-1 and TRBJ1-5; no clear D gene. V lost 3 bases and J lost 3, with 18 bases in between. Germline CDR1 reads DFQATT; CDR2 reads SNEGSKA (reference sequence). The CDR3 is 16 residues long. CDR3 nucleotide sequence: TGCAGTGCTAGTGAGTTGCGCGTCTCATCCAATCAGCCCCAGCATTTT. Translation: CSASELRVSSNQPQHF.